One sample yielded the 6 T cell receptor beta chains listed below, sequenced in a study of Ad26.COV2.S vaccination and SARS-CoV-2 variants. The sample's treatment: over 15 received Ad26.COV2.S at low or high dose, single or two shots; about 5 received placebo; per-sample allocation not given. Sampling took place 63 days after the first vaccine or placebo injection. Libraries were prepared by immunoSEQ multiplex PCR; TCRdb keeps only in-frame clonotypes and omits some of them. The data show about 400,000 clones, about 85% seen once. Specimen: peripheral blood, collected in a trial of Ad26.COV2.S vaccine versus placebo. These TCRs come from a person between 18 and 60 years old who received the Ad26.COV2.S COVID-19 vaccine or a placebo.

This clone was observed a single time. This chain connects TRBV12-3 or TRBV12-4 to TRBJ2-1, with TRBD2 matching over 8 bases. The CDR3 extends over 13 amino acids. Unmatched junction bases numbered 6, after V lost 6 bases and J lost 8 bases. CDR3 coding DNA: TGTGCCAGCAGCCTTAGCGGGGCGGATGAGCAGTTCTTC. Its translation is CASSLSGADEQFF.

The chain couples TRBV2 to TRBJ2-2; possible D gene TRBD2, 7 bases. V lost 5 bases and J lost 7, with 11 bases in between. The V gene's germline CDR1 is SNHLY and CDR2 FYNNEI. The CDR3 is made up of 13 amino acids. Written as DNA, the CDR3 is TGTGCCAGCAGTCAGGGGAGGGGCGGGGAGCTGTTTTTT. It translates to CASSQGRGGELFF.

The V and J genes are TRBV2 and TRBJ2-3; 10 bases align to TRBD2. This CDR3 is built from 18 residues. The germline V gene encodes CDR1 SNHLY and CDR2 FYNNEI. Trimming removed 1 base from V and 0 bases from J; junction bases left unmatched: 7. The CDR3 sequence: CASSEEASGGHSTDTQYF. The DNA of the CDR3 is TGTGCCAGCAGTGAAGAGGCTAGCGGGGGTCATAGCACAGATACGCAGTATTTT.

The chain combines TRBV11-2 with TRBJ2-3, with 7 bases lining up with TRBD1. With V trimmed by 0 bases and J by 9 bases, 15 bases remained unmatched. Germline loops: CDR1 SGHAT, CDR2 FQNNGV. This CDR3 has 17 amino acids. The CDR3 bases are TGTGCCAGCAGCTTAGATCCCTTGACAGGGAGTCTTCACACGCAGTATTTT. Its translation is CASSLDPLTGSLHTQYF.

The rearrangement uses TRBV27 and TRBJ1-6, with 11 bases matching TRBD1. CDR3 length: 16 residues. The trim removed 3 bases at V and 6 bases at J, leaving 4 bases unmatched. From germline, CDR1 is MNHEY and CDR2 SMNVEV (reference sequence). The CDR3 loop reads CASSFRTGGFNSPLHF. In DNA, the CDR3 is TGTGCCAGCAGTTTTAGGACAGGGGGCTTTAATTCACCCCTCCACTTT.

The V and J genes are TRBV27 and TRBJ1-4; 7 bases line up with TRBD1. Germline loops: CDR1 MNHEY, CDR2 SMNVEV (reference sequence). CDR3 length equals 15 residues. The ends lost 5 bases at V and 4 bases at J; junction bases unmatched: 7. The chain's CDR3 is CASSASQGLNEKLFF. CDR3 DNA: TGTGCCAGCAGTGCTTCACAGGGGCTTAATGAAAAACTGTTTTTT.